The 9 T cell receptor beta chains below all came from one sample that was sequenced in a study of blood T cell repertoires in COVID-19. The data were produced by immunoSEQ multiplex PCR, yet TCRdb's version contains in-frame clones alone and is incomplete. The table includes 160,000 or so clones, approximately 84% detected once. The sequenced material came from PBMCs or T cells enriched from blood (not recorded which). The source is a woman aged 40-49 years with acute COVID-19.

J is TRBJ2-3 and V is TRBV12-3 or TRBV12-4, with D perhaps TRBD2 (6 bases). The CDR3 length is 13 residues. The ends were cut back, 6 bases at V and 4 bases at J, with 11 bases in the middle. The DNA for the CDR3 is TGTGCCAGCAGGGTGGGGGGTGCAGATACGCAGTATTTT. This encodes CASRVGGADTQYF.

This clone was seen a handful of times. The V gene is TRBV27, the J gene TRBJ2-1; the match to TRBD2 covers 13 bases. Germline CDR1 and CDR2: MNHEY and SMNVEV (reference sequence). The V and J ends lost 4 bases and 8 bases, in that order; junction bases with no gene match: 8. The CDR3 loop spans 16 amino acids. The CDR3 region is CASSYRRLAGGHEQFF. DNA for the CDR3: TGTGCCAGCAGTTATCGGCGACTAGCGGGAGGTCATGAGCAGTTCTTC.

The rearrangement joins TRBV5-1 to TRBJ1-2, with 7 bases fitting TRBD1. The CDR3 has 14 amino acids. The junction had 7 bases not matched to a gene; V was cut back by 4 bases and J by 4 bases. The germline V gene has CDR1 SGHRS and CDR2 YFSETQ. In nucleotides, the CDR3 is TGCGCCAGCAGCGAAGAGACAGGGCTCTATGGCTACACCTTC. Its translation is CASSEETGLYGYTF.

CDR3 residues: CASSPLGTETGELFF. The CDR3 DNA sequence: TGTGCCAGTAGTCCTCTAGGGACAGAAACCGGGGAGCTGTTTTTT. The chain links TRBV19 to TRBJ2-2; TRBD1 matches 7 bases. Germline-derived CDR1 and CDR2 are LNHDA and SQIVND (reference sequence). With V trimmed by 5 bases and J by 5 bases, 8 bases remained unmatched. This CDR3 comprises 15 residues.

This chain joins TRBV7-9 and TRBJ1-1, with D possibly being TRBD1 (5 bases). Between the trimmed V and J ends, which lost 3 bases and 6 bases, there was a span of 14 bases. The CDR3 sequence is 14 residues long. Germline V lookup: CDR1 SEHNR, CDR2 FQNEAQ (reference sequence). CDR3 amino acids: CASSLAQGLSEAFF. Here the CDR3 DNA reads TGTGCCAGCAGCTTGGCTCAGGGCCTTTCTGAAGCTTTCTTT.

V gene TRBV25-1 combines with J gene TRBJ1-1; 8 bases match TRBD1. The junction had 7 bases not matched to a gene; V was cut back by 2 bases and J by 5 bases. CDR1 MGHDK and CDR2 SYGVNS come from the germline V gene. This CDR3 has 15 residues. The CDR3 reads CASSEPGQGGTEAFF. CDR3 DNA: TGTGCCAGCAGTGAACCCGGACAGGGTGGGACTGAAGCTTTCTTT.

The chain uses TRBV6-5 and TRBJ1-2; possibly TRBD1 for D (5 bases). Per the germline V gene, CDR1 is MNHEY and CDR2 is SVGAGI. The CDR3 sequence is 16 residues long. The V gene lost 2 bases and the J gene lost 4 bases, with 17 bases spanning the gap. CDR3 bases: TGTGCCAGCAGTTACACAGGTGCCCGACCTCCCTATGGCTACACCTTC. It specifies CASSYTGARPPYGYTF.

The chain is built from TRBV7-9 and TRBJ1-2, with 12 bases fitting TRBD1. V lost 3 bases to trimming and J lost 6 bases; unmatched junction nucleotides: 11. CDR3 length: 17 amino acids. Germline V gene sequence: CDR1 SEHNR, CDR2 FQNEAQ (reference sequence). CDR3: CASSLWGQGAKVNGYTF. The CDR3 region has the DNA TGTGCCAGCAGCTTGTGGGGACAGGGGGCAAAAGTAAATGGCTACACCTTC.

This chain uses TRBV7-9 with TRBJ1-1; D is possibly TRBD1 (5 bases). The CDR3 runs 14 residues. Germline CDR1 and CDR2: SEHNR and FQNEAQ (reference sequence). V was shortened by 1 base and J by 5 bases, with 11 bases between the two germline ends. Here the CDR3 DNA reads TGTGCCAGCAGCTTAGAAGGGGTTGGAACTGAAGCTTTCTTT. Protein: CASSLEGVGTEAFF.